The 19 T cell receptor beta chains in this list originate from one sample, sequenced in a study of neoadjuvant anti-PD-1 for oral cavity cancer. TCRdb's copy holds only in-frame clones and misses some; the assay was immunoSEQ multiplex PCR. The profile covers 73,000 or so clones, with around 84% appearing a single time and roughly 3.4% taken by the ten largest. The time point: after neoadjuvant nivolumab, at surgical resection. The sample in question was PBMCs, obtained after nivolumab (anti-PD-1) treatment. Receptors originate from a person aged 40-85 years with oral cavity squamous cell carcinoma.

V and J are TRBV27 and TRBJ1-3; 11 bases line up with TRBD1. The CDR3 loop spans 14 amino acids. Germline V lookup: CDR1 MNHEY, CDR2 SMNVEV (reference sequence). With 8 bases clipped from V and 3 bases from J, the junction kept 3 bases outside the gene matches. CDR3 nucleotides: TGTGCCAGCCGGACAGGGGGCAATGGAAACACCATATATTTT. This translates into CASRTGGNGNTIYF.

V usage is TRBV6-5 and J usage is TRBJ2-3, with a tentative D call TRBD1 (5 bases). Germline lookup yields CDR1 MNHEY and CDR2 SVGAGI. The CDR3 totals 14 residues. With 0 bases removed from V and 1 base from J, the gap between germline ends came to 5 bases. The CDR3 protein is CASSYSTGTDTQYF. For the CDR3, the DNA is TGTGCCAGCAGTTACTCGACAGGCACAGATACGCAGTATTTT.

The chain has TRBV19 and TRBJ2-1, with 9 bases matching TRBD2. This CDR3 is 14 amino acids long. The germline CDR1 and CDR2 sequences are LNHDA and SQIVND (reference sequence). J gave up 4 bases and V 7 bases, and 5 bases lay outside the gene matches. The CDR3 nucleotides are TGTGCCAGTAATAGCGGGAGTCGGTACAATGAGCAGTTCTTC. This sequence encodes CASNSGSRYNEQFF.

The chain's CDR3 is CASSIGQKNTEAFF. In DNA, the CDR3 is TGTGCCAGTAGTATTGGGCAGAAGAACACTGAAGCTTTCTTT. This sequence joins TRBV19 and TRBJ1-1, with no clear D. The CDR3 covers 14 residues. Germline CDR1 and CDR2: LNHDA and SQIVND (reference sequence). Trimming shortened V by 3 bases and J by 1 base, and 9 bases separated the two germline ends.

The CDR3 sequence: CASRPGYTTDTQYF. The CDR3 nucleotides are TGTGCCAGCAGACCCGGTTATACCACAGATACGCAGTATTTT. The rearrangement joins TRBV6-5 to TRBJ2-3; D is unresolved. This CDR3 is 14 amino acids long. Germline lookup yields CDR1 MNHEY and CDR2 SVGAGI. The V gene lost 6 bases and the J gene lost 2 bases, with 12 bases spanning the gap.

The rearrangement joins TRBV5-4 to TRBJ1-3; D uncertain. V was pared by 0 bases and J by 3 bases, with 7 bases between. CDR1 and CDR2 (germline): SGHNT, YYREEE (reference sequence). This CDR3 comprises 14 residues. The CDR3 protein is CASSLAGFGNTIYF. CDR3 nucleotide sequence: TGTGCCAGCAGCTTGGCGGGATTTGGAAACACCATATATTTT.

This clone appeared once. The chain joins TRBV7-2 to TRBJ2-3; TRBD2 matches 10 bases. CDR1 and CDR2 from the germline V gene are SGHTA and FQGNSA. The length of the CDR3 is 12 residues. V shed 5 bases and J 15 bases; nucleotides not matched to a gene: 8. This chain's CDR3 is CASSLDGTSAYF. The CDR3 nucleotides read TGTGCCAGCAGCCTAGACGGGACTAGCGCCTATTTT.

This chain links TRBV19 with TRBJ1-5; D not resolved. In germline, CDR1 is LNHDA, CDR2 SQIVND (reference sequence). The V end was cut by 2 bases, the J end by 0 bases, with 14 bases between. This CDR3 has 17 residues. CDR3 nucleotides: TGTGCCAGTAGTATATTAGGCAGGCTTTATAGCAATCAGCCCCAGCATTTT. Translation gives CASSILGRLYSNQPQHF. The variable domain in full, with the rest retrieved from reference TRBV19 and TRBJ1-5, is DGGITQSPKYLFRKEGQNVTLSCEQNLNHDAMYWYRQDPGQGLRLIYYSQIVNDFQKGDIAEGYSVSREKKESFPLTVTSAQKNPTAFYLCASSILGRLYSNQPQHFGDGTRLSIL.

The chain links TRBV5-1 to TRBJ2-7; 7 bases align to TRBD2. The CDR3 covers 14 residues. Unmatched junction bases numbered 5, after V lost 0 bases and J lost 5 bases. Germline V gene data show CDR1 as SGHRS and CDR2 as YFSETQ. The CDR3 sequence: CASSLGAGVDEQYF. CDR3 bases: TGCGCCAGCAGCTTGGGGGCGGGAGTGGACGAGCAGTACTTC. Full variable domain (outside the CDR3, taken from reference TRBV5-1 and TRBJ2-7): KAGVTQTPRYLIKTRGQQVTLSCSPISGHRSVSWYQQTPGQGLQFLFEYFSETQRNKGNFPGRFSGRQFSNSRSEMNVSTLELGDSALYLCASSLGAGVDEQYFGPGTRLTVT.

CDR3: CAIGGGANTEAFF. For the CDR3, the DNA is TGTGCCATCGGAGGGGGCGCGAACACTGAAGCTTTCTTT. The chain links TRBV10-3 to TRBJ1-1; 7 bases line up with TRBD1. The CDR3 covers 13 residues. With V trimmed by 8 bases and J by 1 base, 4 bases remained unmatched. CDR1 is ENHRY, CDR2 SYGVKD, per germline.

The genes are TRBV10-3 and TRBJ2-7; perhaps TRBD2 as D (6 bases). The V end was cut by 4 bases, the J end by 4 bases, with 8 bases between. Germline V lookup: CDR1 ENHRY, CDR2 SYGVKD. This CDR3 has 12 amino acids. This chain's CDR3 is CAISGGTYEQYF. In DNA, the CDR3 is TGTGCCATCAGTGGGGGGACTTACGAGCAGTACTTC.

The CDR3: CASSVSGGQETQYF. Written as DNA, the CDR3 is TGTGCCAGCAGCGTTAGCGGGGGTCAAGAGACCCAGTACTTC. This chain links TRBV9 with TRBJ2-5; TRBD2 matches at 9 bases. Germline values: CDR1 SGDLS, CDR2 YYNGEE. This CDR3 is 14 amino acids long. J lost 2 bases, V lost 2 bases, and 1 base had no gene match.

The genes are TRBV29-1 and TRBJ2-1; unclear D gene. This CDR3 is built from 14 residues. Germline CDR1 reads SQVTM; CDR2 reads ANQGSEA. V lost 4 bases to trimming and J lost 2 bases, with 12 bases between them. The CDR3 DNA reads TGCAGCGTTGGGTTCTCGGGTGCCTACAATGAGCAGTTCTTC. It yields the protein CSVGFSGAYNEQFF.

The V gene is TRBV5-4, the J gene TRBJ1-2; D is possibly TRBD1 (6 bases). This CDR3 contains 13 residues. Germline assignment: CDR1 SGHNT and CDR2 YYREEE (reference sequence). Trimming left V 2 bases short and J 8 bases short, with 13 bases between. The CDR3 reads CASSLTDRRGYTF. The CDR3 DNA reads TGTGCCAGCAGCTTAACGGACAGAAGGGGCTACACCTTC.

This clone appeared once. The genes are TRBV10-3 and TRBJ2-5, with 10 bases matching TRBD1. CDR3 length equals 14 residues. J lost 2 bases, V lost 5 bases, and 2 bases had no gene match. Germline values: CDR1 ENHRY, CDR2 SYGVKD. The CDR3 sequence is CAISRGQGQETQYF. The CDR3 DNA is TGTGCCATCAGTAGGGGACAGGGGCAAGAGACCCAGTACTTC.

The chain is built from TRBV11-2 and TRBJ2-7; D is possibly TRBD1 (6 bases). Per germline, CDR1 SGHAT and CDR2 FQNNGV. The V gene lost 3 bases and the J gene lost 4 bases, with 19 bases spanning the gap. The CDR3 runs 16 residues. This CDR3 reads CASSFPRGKSLYEQYF. In DNA form, the CDR3 reads TGTGCCAGCAGCTTCCCCAGGGGAAAGTCTTTGTACGAGCAGTACTTC.

J is TRBJ2-2 and V is TRBV6-4; TRBD2 might be the D (6 bases). Trimming removed 8 bases at V and 5 bases at J, with 12 bases between. CDR1 is MRHNA and CDR2 is SNTAGT in the germline V gene. The CDR3 loop spans 13 amino acids. The CDR3: CASGDSQTGELFF. In DNA form, the CDR3 reads TGTGCCAGCGGGGACTCCCAGACCGGGGAGCTGTTTTTT.

The V call is TRBV6-1, the J call TRBJ1-3; a weak D match, TRBD1 (5 bases). CDR3 length equals 13 residues. Trimming stripped 10 bases from V and 2 bases from J, with 12 bases between. The germline V gene encodes CDR1 MNHNS and CDR2 SASEGT. The CDR3 is CATQGGAGNTIYF. Here the CDR3 DNA reads TGTGCCACGCAGGGTGGTGCTGGAAACACCATATATTTT.

CDR3 sequence reads: CASSPGLADTDTQYF. The CDR3 DNA follows: TGCGCCAGCAGCCCGGGACTAGCGGACACAGATACGCAGTATTTT. The rearrangement uses TRBV5-1 and TRBJ2-3, with 11 positions matching TRBD2. The germline CDR1 and CDR2 sequences are SGHRS and YFSETQ. The CDR3 is made up of 15 amino acids. The ends lost 4 bases at V and 2 bases at J; junction bases unmatched: 3.